This is a list of T cell receptor beta chains from one sample in a study of T cell changes during pregnancy in multiple sclerosis. Produced via immunoSEQ multiplex PCR; TCRdb's table is partial and in-frame only. In the table there are approximately 71,000 clones, approximately 92% of which are singletons. The sample consisted of peripheral blood, taken in the second trimester of pregnancy. These receptors originate from a female donor with multiple sclerosis, enrolled in a pregnancy study. Both conserved end residues are part of each CDR3. D genes are given only for firm matches. Clone size is shown for a subset of rows, as once, few, many or a class of expanded clone.

D,J,size,V,DNA,CDR3
NA,TRBJ2-3,NA,TRBV11-3,TGTGCCAGCAGCTTTATTCCCGAGGCAGATACGCAGTATTTT,CASSFIPEADTQYF
TRBD1,TRBJ1-2,NA,TRBV5-6,TGTGCCAGCAGCCCAGCACTTATACGACAGGGCGTAAACTATGGCTACACCTTC,CASSPALIRQGVNYGYTF
TRBD2,TRBJ2-5,few,TRBV18,TGTGCCAGCTCACTTCAGACTAGCGGGGTCCAAGAGACCCAGTACTTC,CASSLQTSGVQETQYF
TRBD2,TRBJ2-3,NA,TRBV10-3,TGTGCCATCAGAGCGACTAGCGGGGGGTCTAGCACAGATACGCAGTATTTT,CAIRATSGGSSTDTQYF
TRBD1,TRBJ1-5,once,TRBV19,TGTGCCAGTACGATACAGGGGCGGCAGCCCCAGCATTTT,CASTIQGRQPQHF
NA,TRBJ2-2,NA,TRBV2,TGTGCCAGCCCCCTCCCGAACACCGGGGAGCTGTTTTTT,CASPLPNTGELFF
NA,TRBJ2-5,NA,TRBV7-9,TGTGCCAGCAGCTTACAAGGGGGGACCCAGTACTTC,CASSLQGGTQYF
TRBD1,TRBJ2-3,NA,TRBV30,TGTGCCTGGACTAGGACAGGGCATGGAGATACGCAGTATTTT,CAWTRTGHGDTQYF
NA,TRBJ2-1,NA,TRBV10-3,TGTGCCATCAGTGCGACAGGCGTTAATTACAATGAGCAGTTCTTC,CAISATGVNYNEQFF
TRBD2,TRBJ2-2,NA,TRBV27,TGTGCCAGCAGTTTCTTAGCGGGAGGGTACACCGGGGAGCTGTTTTTT,CASSFLAGGYTGELFF
TRBD2,TRBJ2-1,NA,TRBV7-6,TGTGCCAGCAGCTTAGGTACTAGCGGATACAATGAGCAGTTCTTC,CASSLGTSGYNEQFF
NA,TRBJ1-2,NA,TRBV14,TGTGCCAGCAGCCGTTCGGGGGTGCATGGCTACACCTTC,CASSRSGVHGYTF
NA,TRBJ2-2,NA,TRBV14,TGTGCCAGCAGCCGTCTAGGAGGTAGCCGAGAAGGGGAGCTGTTTTTT,CASSRLGGSREGELFF
NA,TRBJ2-2,NA,TRBV2,TGTGCCAGCAGTGATTCGCGGGGGGAGCTGTTTTTT,CASSDSRGELFF